This entry lists 8 T cell receptor beta chains sequenced from one sample in a study of cytomegalovirus exposure and HLA in healthy donors. PCR primers comprised 60 Vbeta and 13 Jbeta primers. Profiled with immunoSEQ multiplex PCR; TCRdb holds only in-frame clones, not every one. The profile covers some 170,000 clones, with roughly 65% appearing a single time and 4.7% taken by the ten largest. The sequencing sample was made of PBMCs. Receptor source: a young man in good health and CMV-seropositive.

This chain uses TRBV29-1 with TRBJ1-4; 7 bases are a match to TRBD1. Germline V gene lookup returns CDR1 SQVTM and CDR2 ANQGSEA. The trim removed 6 bases at V and 5 bases at J, leaving 6 bases unmatched. The CDR3 has 13 residues. The CDR3 coding sequence is TGCAGCGTCTGGGCAGGGGGAAATGAAAAACTGTTTTTT. Protein: CSVWAGGNEKLFF.

V usage is TRBV7-9 and J usage is TRBJ1-2; D ambiguous. CDR3 size: 12 residues. V dropped 3 bases and J dropped 7 bases, with 9 bases sitting between them. CDR1 is SEHNR and CDR2 is FQNEAQ in the germline V gene (reference sequence). CDR3 sequence (DNA): TGTGCCAGCAGCTTTCTAGAAGGTGGCTACACCTTC. Residues: CASSFLEGGYTF.

This clone was recorded at least ten times. The chain recombines TRBV2 with TRBJ1-4; TRBD1 agrees at 7 bases. After removal of 11 bases from V and 7 bases from J, the junction contained 10 bases not matched to a gene. The CDR3 is 13 amino acids. Germline CDR1 is SNHLY and CDR2 is FYNNEI. CDR3 in amino acids: CAGTGTVREKLFF. The CDR3 DNA reads as TGTGCCGGAACCGGGACAGTTCGTGAAAAACTGTTTTTT.

This clone was seen a few times. The chain carries TRBV5-1 and TRBJ2-2; weak D call: TRBD2 (6 bases). CDR3 length: 14 amino acids. V lost 7 bases to trimming and J lost 0 bases, with 10 bases between them. The V gene's germline CDR1 is SGHRS and CDR2 YFSETQ. The CDR3: CASQWTTNTGELFF. The CDR3 bases are TGCGCCAGCCAGTGGACTACGAACACCGGGGAGCTGTTTTTT.

The chain combines TRBV5-6 with TRBJ2-2, with TRBD2 as a possible D gene (6 bases). CDR3 size: 15 residues. Trimming stripped 0 bases from V and 4 bases from J, with 10 bases between. Germline V gene lookup returns CDR1 SGHDT and CDR2 YYEEEE. In DNA, the CDR3 is TGTGCCAGCAGCTTGGGGGGGGTATCCACCGGGGAGCTGTTTTTT. Residues: CASSLGGVSTGELFF.

This chain uses TRBV19 with TRBJ2-5, with D possibly TRBD2 on 6 matching bases. CDR1 and CDR2 (germline): LNHDA, SQIVND (reference sequence). This CDR3 has 13 residues. V lost 3 bases to trimming and J lost 8 bases, with 13 bases between them. The CDR3, as DNA: TGTGCCAGTAGTATCGGGGGTGAGGCAACCCAGTACTTC. This sequence encodes CASSIGGEATQYF. The full variable domain, in which reference TRBV19 and TRBJ2-5 provide the parts outside the CDR3, is DGGITQSPKYLFRKEGQNVTLSCEQNLNHDAMYWYRQDPGQGLRLIYYSQIVNDFQKGDIAEGYSVSREKKESFPLTVTSAQKNPTAFYLCASSIGGEATQYFGPGTRLLVL.

This clone showed up just a few times. The chain recombines TRBV4-2 with TRBJ1-5, with D possibly TRBD1 on 5 matching bases. Trimming took off 4 bases at V and 6 bases at J, with 16 bases between the two ends. CDR3 length: 15 residues. Germline V CDR1 and CDR2: LGHNA, YNFKEQ. The CDR3 nucleotides are TGTGCCAGCAGCCGGGGCGCACAGGATGGTCAGCCCCAGCATTTT. It encodes CASSRGAQDGQPQHF.

The chain has TRBV5-4 and TRBJ1-1, with D hard to call. V lost 0 bases and J lost 1, with 7 bases in between. CDR3 length: 14 amino acids. Germline V gene sequence: CDR1 SGHNT, CDR2 YYREEE (reference sequence). In DNA, the CDR3 is TGTGCCAGCAGCTTGGAGCAGGCGAACACTGAAGCTTTCTTT. This sequence encodes CASSLEQANTEAFF.